Here is one T cell receptor (beta chain) with its context. Its antigen remains unidentified. The data belong to a study of T cells expressing NK-cell markers. CDR3 length: 15 amino acids. Germline values: CDR1 SGHTA, CDR2 FQGNSA. For each CDR3 protein, TCRdb gives one entry from its re-call of the 5' RACE reads, without DNA. Its clone listing holds some 500,000 distinct CDR3 sequences. Study results and caveats: Expanded NKG2C+ T cell clones had unclear HCMV specificity.

The sample consisted of blood T cells: a sorted CD56 or NKG2C T cell subset, CD4+ or CD8+ T cells, or bulk PBMC T cells (not recorded which). The source is a woman aged 45-60 years in good health. The rearrangement joins TRBV7-2 to TRBJ2-2; the TCRdb call, TRBD2, lacks DNA for checking. Here the CDR3 reads CASSAFTSPTGELFF.